The 8 T cell receptor beta chains given below trace back to one sample, sequenced in a study of response to subunit inactivated influenza vaccine. TCRdb called the RT-PCR reads again in MiXCR, with one record for every CDR3 protein. The data show 500,000 to 550,000 distinct CDR3 sequences, roughly 7.9% seen once. The source material was PBMCs from blood, sampled roughly 24 months after vaccination. Receptor source: a man aged 45-69 years who received an inactivated influenza vaccine.

This clonotype was observed many times. CDR3 amino acids: CSALGESKIYNEQFF. CDR3 sequence (DNA): TGCAGTGCCCTCGGGGAGAGTAAAATCTACAATGAGCAGTTCTTC. The chain links TRBV20-1 to TRBJ2-1, with D maybe TRBD2 (5 bases). The germline V gene has CDR1 DFQATT and CDR2 SNEGSKA (reference sequence). V lost 6 bases and J 3 bases, leaving 18 bases between the germline ends. CDR3 length: 15 residues.

V is TRBV5-1 and J is TRBJ2-5; TRBD2 agrees at 10 bases. Germline CDR1 reads SGHRS; CDR2 reads YFSETQ. This CDR3 has 16 residues. With V trimmed by 1 base and J by 1 base, 4 bases remained unmatched. CDR3 loop: CASSLRSGRAQETQYF. The CDR3 DNA reads TGCGCCAGCAGCTTGCGCAGCGGGAGGGCCCAAGAGACCCAGTACTTC.

This clonotype was observed at least ten times. The chain joins TRBV2 to TRBJ1-4; D is possibly TRBD1 (5 bases). The CDR3 totals 12 residues. The germline CDR1 and CDR2 sequences are SNHLY and FYNNEI. The V and J ends lost 4 bases and 11 bases respectively, with 11 bases between them. This CDR3 reads CASSVEGWKLFF. CDR3 in DNA: TGTGCCAGCAGTGTCGAGGGGTGGAAACTGTTTTTT. Drawing the rest from reference TRBV2 and TRBJ1-4, the complete variable domain is EPEVTQTPSHQVTQMGQEVILRCVPISNHLYFYWYRQILGQKVEFLVSFYNNEISEKSEIFDDQFSVERPDGSNFTLKIRSTKLEDSAMYFCASSVEGWKLFFGSGTQLSVL.

This clonotype was found a few times. V usage is TRBV14 and J usage is TRBJ1-4; TRBD1 aligns across 11 bases. The CDR3 is 15 amino acids. The germline gives CDR1 SGHDN, CDR2 FVKESK. J gave up 5 bases and V 4 bases, and 3 bases lay outside the gene matches. The CDR3 DNA is TGTGCCAGCAGCCGGACAGGGGGCTGGAATGAAAAACTGTTTTTT. Protein sequence: CASSRTGGWNEKLFF.

As concerns this clonotype: A much larger clone sits a single nucleotide away, making a read error possible. The gene calls are TRBV20-1 and TRBJ2-7; D possibly corresponds to TRBD1 (5 bases). Between the trimmed V and J ends, which lost 4 bases and 3 bases, there was a span of 22 bases. CDR1 is DFQATT and CDR2 is SNEGSKA in the germline V gene (reference sequence). The CDR3 has 16 residues. CDR3 residues: CSAKPQDTVGNYEQYF. The CDR3 nucleotides are TGCAGTGCTAAACCCCAGGACACGGTGGGTAACTACGAGCAGTACTTC.

V usage is TRBV4-3 and J usage is TRBJ2-7; 11 bases fit TRBD2. The CDR3 contains 16 residues. The germline V gene encodes CDR1 LGHNA and CDR2 YSLEER. V shed 0 bases, J shed 3 bases, and the junction held 4 bases outside the gene matches. CDR3 residues: CASSQEGTSGIYEQYF. Written as DNA, the CDR3 is TGCGCCAGCAGCCAAGAAGGGACTAGCGGTATCTACGAGCAGTACTTC.

The chain has TRBV5-4 and TRBJ2-3; D unresolved. Looked up from germline, CDR1 is SGHNT and CDR2 is YYREEE (reference sequence). Trimming left V 2 bases short and J 5 bases short, with 6 bases between. The CDR3 is made up of 12 amino acids. The CDR3 coding sequence is TGTGCCAGCAGCTTTTTCTTAGATACGCAGTATTTT. It is translated as CASSFFLDTQYF.

In regard to this clonotype: A much larger clone differs from this one at a single base, so this may be a read error. The chain couples TRBV24-1 to TRBJ2-4; a possible D gene is TRBD2 (5 bases). The length of the CDR3 is 15 residues. Germline V CDR1 and CDR2: KGHDR, SFDVKD. The CDR3 DNA sequence: TGTGCCACCGGTGACACTGGACTAGCCAAAAACATTCAGTACTTC. It translates to CATGDTGLAKNIQYF.